These 12 T cell receptor beta chains came from one sample sequenced in a study of siplizumab effects on memory and regulatory T cells. Profiled with immunoSEQ multiplex PCR; TCRdb holds only in-frame clones, not every one. This table has 90,000 to 120,000 clones, 90% to 95% appearing once. Source material: Tregs sorted from blood. The receptors originated from a human donor in good health.

This rearrangement joins TRBV5-1 to TRBJ2-1; the match to TRBD2 covers 12 bases. V lost 4 bases, J lost 8 bases, and 7 bases stayed unmatched. The CDR3 is 15 amino acids. CDR1 is SGHRS and CDR2 is YFSETQ in the germline V gene. The CDR3 DNA is TGCGCCAGCAGCGTGACTAGCGGGAGATTTGATGAGCAGTTCTTC. Translating it yields CASSVTSGRFDEQFF.

The chain uses TRBV6-5 and TRBJ2-1; D is perhaps TRBD2 (6 bases). Germline-derived CDR1 and CDR2 are MNHEY and SVGAGI. Trimming removed 6 bases from V and 1 base from J, with 13 bases in between. The CDR3 sequence is 15 residues long. The CDR3 DNA reads as TGTGCCAGCAGCCAAGGAGGGCTATCCTACAATGAGCAGTTCTTC. It is translated as CASSQGGLSYNEQFF.

This chain connects TRBV30 to TRBJ1-6; no clear D gene. Trimming pared 2 bases from V and 7 bases from J, leaving 15 bases between. This CDR3 region has 15 residues. Germline CDR1 and CDR2: GTSNPN and SVGIG (reference sequence). The CDR3: CAWSRGPAGNSPLHF. The CDR3 DNA reads as TGTGCCTGGAGTCGCGGACCAGCTGGAAATTCACCCCTCCACTTT.

This clone was observed once. V and J are TRBV7-9 and TRBJ1-4, with D possibly TRBD1 on 5 matching bases. CDR1 SEHNR and CDR2 FQNEAQ come from the germline V gene (reference sequence). Trimming shortened V by 5 bases and J by 7 bases, and 17 bases separated the two germline ends. This CDR3 region has 15 residues. The CDR3 nucleotides read TGTGCCAGCAGCCGGTACCGGGACGGGGGTGAAAAACTGTTTTTT. It is translated as CASSRYRDGGEKLFF.

The rearrangement joins TRBV29-1 to TRBJ1-5, with TRBD1 matching 7 bases. CDR3 size: 14 residues. From germline, CDR1 is SQVTM and CDR2 ANQGSEA. With 6 bases clipped from V and 7 bases from J, the junction kept 12 bases outside the gene matches. Here the CDR3 reads CSVATQGGGQPQHF. Written as DNA, the CDR3 is TGCAGCGTAGCAACTCAGGGGGGGGGCCAGCCCCAGCATTTT.

The chain uses TRBV6-6 and TRBJ1-2; possibly TRBD1 for D (6 bases). This CDR3 region has 14 residues. V was cut by 1 base and J by 8 bases, with 14 bases left in between. CDR1 MNHNY and CDR2 SVGAGI come from the germline V gene (reference sequence). The CDR3 spells CASSYLRTEIGYTF. CDR3 nucleotides: TGTGCCAGCAGTTACTTACGGACAGAAATCGGCTACACCTTC.

The genes are TRBV28 and TRBJ2-2, with 10 nucleotides matching TRBD2. CDR1 is MDHEN, CDR2 SYDVKM, per germline. This CDR3 comprises 16 residues. The trim removed 2 bases at V and 1 base at J, leaving 1 base unmatched. The CDR3 sequence: CASSLRTSGNTGELFF. The DNA for the CDR3 is TGTGCCAGCAGTTTAAGGACTAGCGGGAACACCGGGGAGCTGTTTTTT. Full variable domain (outside the CDR3, taken from reference TRBV28 and TRBJ2-2): DVKVTQSSRYLVKRTGEKVFLECVQDMDHENMFWYRQDPGLGLRLIYFSYDVKMKEKGDIPEGYSVSREKKERFSLILESASTNQTSMYLCASSLRTSGNTGELFFGEGSRLTVL.

The chain uses TRBV2 and TRBJ2-7, with D perhaps given as TRBD1 or TRBD2 (5 bases each). The germline V gene has CDR1 SNHLY and CDR2 FYNNEI. The CDR3 covers 12 residues. Trimming took 8 bases from V and 5 from J, leaving 13 bases between them. This chain's CDR3 is CASLGTRNEQYF. CDR3 nucleotide sequence: TGTGCCAGCTTAGGGACCAGGAACGAGCAGTACTTC.

The chain links TRBV28 to TRBJ2-1, with D possibly being TRBD1 (7 bases). From germline, CDR1 is MDHEN and CDR2 SYDVKM. The CDR3 is 13 amino acids. Trimming cost V 6 bases and J 8 bases, with 14 bases left between them. As DNA, the CDR3 is TGTGCCAGCAGCCCCCAGGGGGAGGATGAGCAGTTCTTC. It yields the protein CASSPQGEDEQFF.

This chain uses TRBV25-1 with TRBJ1-5; 9 positions agree with TRBD1. V trimming: 2 bases; J trimming: 5 bases; junction bases outside the gene matches: 1. Germline CDR1 is MGHDK and CDR2 is SYGVNS. The CDR3 loop spans 14 amino acids. The CDR3 sequence is CASSETGGYQPQHF. The DNA of the CDR3 is TGTGCCAGCAGTGAAACAGGGGGCTATCAGCCCCAGCATTTT.

V gene TRBV7-2 combines with J gene TRBJ2-3, with 7 bases aligning to TRBD1. Germline CDR1 is SGHTA and CDR2 is FQGNSA. V shed 10 bases and J 5 bases; nucleotides not matched to a gene: 9. This CDR3 spans 13 amino acids. CDR3 coding DNA: TGTGCCACCGCGACAGGGTTTCAAGATACGCAGTATTTT. Translating it yields CATATGFQDTQYF.

This clone was counted many times. The chain carries TRBV11-1 and TRBJ2-7; 7 bases match TRBD1. V gave up 3 bases and J gave up 4 bases; unmatched junction bases: 0. From germline, CDR1 is SGHAT and CDR2 FQDESV (reference sequence). CDR3 length: 12 residues. The CDR3 DNA follows: TGTGCCAGCAGCTTGGACAGGTACGAGCAGTACTTC. Translated: CASSLDRYEQYF.